A single sample is the source of the 14 T cell receptor beta chains below, sequenced in a study of post-analysis software for immune sequencing data. Study-wide findings and caveats: Roughly five TRBV segments occurring more often in patients than controls included TRBV5-6, TRBV5-1 and TRBV20-1.

TCR beta cDNA libraries included unique molecular identifiers. TCRdb itself ran the PCR reads through MiXCR, one entry per CDR3 protein. The sample lists 700,000 to 900,000 distinct CDR3 sequences; just over 45% were seen once. Their antigens remain unidentified. Sequenced input: blood. The receptors were gathered from a girl under 18 with multiple sclerosis.

This sequence joins TRBV6-5 and TRBJ2-1; D perhaps matches TRBD1 (6 bases). Trimming cost V 5 bases and J 10 bases, with 24 bases left between them. From germline, CDR1 is MNHEY and CDR2 SVGAGI. CDR3 length: 16 residues. For the CDR3, the DNA is TGTGCCAGCAGTAGCACCGGGACATTAGGTATGCTAGAGCAGTTCTTC. Translated: CASSSTGTLGMLEQFF.

This chain joins TRBV20-1 and TRBJ2-5, with 12 positions matching TRBD2. The germline CDR1 and CDR2 sequences are DFQATT and SNEGSKA (reference sequence). V gave up 0 bases and J gave up 5 bases; unmatched junction bases: 16. The CDR3 covers 19 residues. The CDR3 bases are TGCAGTGCTAGAGACCCGACCACGTCTAGCGGGAGGGCCGGGGAGACCCAGTACTTC. The encoded protein is CSARDPTTSSGRAGETQYF.

Regarding this clonotype: Mismatch with germline at one junction end may stem from a read error. The CDR3, as DNA: TGCGCCGGCAGCGCTCCGGGGCCGTCCTACGAGCAGTACTTC. Protein product: CAGSAPGPSYEQYF. This chain uses TRBV5-1 with TRBJ2-7; either TRBD1 or TRBD2 may fit D (5 bases each). Germline CDR1 SGHRS, CDR2 YFSETQ. The CDR3 extends over 14 amino acids.

This clonotype was seen a few times. This chain links TRBV6-5 with TRBJ1-2; 9 positions match TRBD1. Germline CDR1 and CDR2: MNHEY and SVGAGI. V was pared by 8 bases and J by 10 bases, with 8 bases of the junction left unmatched. The CDR3 contains 12 residues. CDR3 bases: TGTGCCAGCTCCCCGGGACAGGGAGACTACACCTTC. The encoded protein is CASSPGQGDYTF.

DNA for the CDR3: TGCAGTGGCAGGGCGGGGGATACGCAGTATTTT. Translating it yields CSGRAGDTQYF. The chain couples TRBV20-1 to TRBJ2-3, with D possibly TRBD2 on 6 matching bases. CDR1 DFQATT and CDR2 SNEGSKA come from the germline V gene (reference sequence). The V and J ends lost 7 bases and 6 bases respectively, with 11 bases between them. The CDR3 runs 11 residues.

The chain uses TRBV20-1 and TRBJ2-7; 8 nucleotides align to TRBD1. Germline V gene data show CDR1 as DFQATT and CDR2 as SNEGSKA (reference sequence). V lost 5 bases to trimming and J lost 2 bases; unmatched junction nucleotides: 11. CDR3 length: 15 residues. CDR3 nucleotide sequence: TGCAGTGCTGGATCGTGGGGACAGGCCGCCTACGAGCAGTACTTC. Protein sequence: CSAGSWGQAAYEQYF.

A few counts support this clonotype. The V call is TRBV28, the J call TRBJ2-4; a possible D gene is TRBD2 (6 bases). The CDR3 loop spans 14 amino acids. V lost 1 base to trimming and J lost 13 bases, with 17 bases between them. Germline CDR1 is MDHEN and CDR2 is SYDVKM. As DNA, the CDR3 is TGTGCCAGCAGTTTATCCGGTGCGGGGAAGCCGCAGTACTTC. Amino acid sequence: CASSLSGAGKPQYF. Together with reference TRBV28 and TRBJ2-4, the CDR3 gives the full variable domain: DVKVTQSSRYLVKRTGEKVFLECVQDMDHENMFWYRQDPGLGLRLIYFSYDVKMKEKGDIPEGYSVSREKKERFSLILESASTNQTSMYLCASSLSGAGKPQYFGAGTRLSVL.

This clonotype appeared a few times. The chain combines TRBV6-1 with TRBJ2-7; TRBD2 matches at 10 bases. Germline V gene lookup returns CDR1 MNHNS and CDR2 SASEGT. The CDR3 runs 15 residues. Germline trimming cut 6 bases from V and 5 bases from J; bases unmatched to any gene: 10. The CDR3 region is CASSAPSGRPNEQYF. The CDR3 nucleotides are TGTGCCAGCAGCGCGCCTAGCGGGAGACCTAACGAGCAGTACTTC.

This chain links TRBV29-1 with TRBJ1-1, with no clear D. Germline V gives CDR1 SQVTM, CDR2 ANQGSEA. The length of the CDR3 is 14 residues. The ends were cut back, 1 base at V and 1 base at J, with 10 bases in the middle. For the CDR3, the DNA is TGCAGCGTTGAAGCGGGGAGGACGAACACTGAAGCTTTCTTT. Translating gives CSVEAGRTNTEAFF. Using reference TRBV29-1 and TRBJ1-1 for the parts outside the CDR3, the full variable domain is SAVISQKPSRDICQRGTSLTIQCQVDSQVTMMFWYRQQPGQSLTLIATANQGSEATYESGFVIDKFPISRPNLTFSTLTVSNMSPEDSSIYLCSVEAGRTNTEAFFGQGTRLTVV.

V and J are TRBV20-1 and TRBJ1-2, with a possible D match to TRBD1 (6 bases). This CDR3 region has 11 residues. Trimming removed 6 bases at V and 8 bases at J, with 13 bases between. Germline V gene lookup returns CDR1 DFQATT and CDR2 SNEGSKA (reference sequence). CDR3 sequence reads: CSATEGGGYTF. The CDR3 nucleotides are TGCAGTGCGACGGAGGGGGGAGGCTACACCTTC.

The chain is built from TRBV7-8 and TRBJ2-7; 11 bases align to TRBD1. With V trimmed by 6 bases and J by 0 bases, 13 bases remained unmatched. There are 18 residues in the CDR3. CDR1 is SGHVS, CDR2 FQNEAQ, per germline. The CDR3 loop reads CASRSRNAGTGGSYEQYF. The CDR3 region has the DNA TGTGCCAGCAGGTCCCGAAACGCCGGGACAGGGGGCTCCTACGAGCAGTACTTC.

The V gene is TRBV5-6, the J gene TRBJ2-7, with D perhaps matching TRBD1 (5 bases). Trimming cost V 3 bases and J 2 bases, with 18 bases left between them. The CDR3 loop spans 16 amino acids. Germline V gene lookup returns CDR1 SGHDT and CDR2 YYEEEE. The CDR3 region is CASSSSTETFTYEQYF. CDR3 nucleotide sequence: TGTGCCAGCAGCTCTTCGACAGAAACCTTTACCTACGAGCAGTACTTC.

This clonotype was seen only a few times. The CDR3 region has the DNA TGTGCCAGCAGCGCGTCCTCCCTGGGACGCGGCTACACCTTC. Translation gives CASSASSLGRGYTF. The rearrangement joins TRBV7-9 to TRBJ1-2; TRBD1 is a possible D gene (5 bases). The V end lost 5 bases, the J end lost 8 bases, and 18 bases lay between the germline ends. Per the germline V gene, CDR1 is SEHNR and CDR2 is FQNEAQ (reference sequence). This CDR3 contains 14 residues.

The rearrangement joins TRBV20-1 to TRBJ2-1, with 9 bases identical to TRBD1. Germline assignment: CDR1 DFQATT and CDR2 SNEGSKA (reference sequence). Unmatched junction bases numbered 10, after V lost 6 bases and J lost 7 bases. The length of the CDR3 is 14 residues. This chain's CDR3 is CSALDRGSRNEQFF. The CDR3 DNA is TGCAGTGCACTCGACAGGGGGTCGAGGAATGAGCAGTTCTTC.